These T cell receptor beta chains were read from a single sample in a study of blood T cell repertoires in COVID-19. The repertoire was sequenced with immunoSEQ multiplex PCR; TCRdb's copy has only in-frame clones and lacks some. Seen here are roughly 130,000 clones, approximately 86% observed once, and the top ten hold about 2.5%. Specimen: PBMCs or T cells enriched from blood (not recorded which). The source of these receptors is a woman aged 45-59 years who had recovered from COVID-19. CDR3s include the opening cysteine and the closing phenylalanine or tryptophan. The D gene is left open where the match is weak.

CASSYKGSYGYTF,TGTGCCAGCAGTTATAAGGGGTCCTATGGCTACACCTTC,TRBJ1-2,TRBV6-5,.
CASSPDLKRADTQYF,TGTGCCAGCAGTCCCGACCTAAAACGGGCAGATACGCAGTATTTT,TRBJ2-3,TRBV6-5,.
CASSLTRGGGNTGELFF,TGTGCCAGCAGCCTGACGAGGGGCGGGGGTAACACCGGGGAGCTGTTTTTT,TRBJ2-2,TRBV5-4,TRBD2
CASSPRSYEQYF,TGCGCCAGCAGCCCTAGGAGCTACGAGCAGTACTTC,TRBJ2-7,TRBV5-1,.
CASSQIGENYGYTF,TGTGCCAGCAGCCAGATCGGAGAGAACTATGGCTACACCTTC,TRBJ1-2,TRBV11-1,.
CASSSGGGGLTYNEQFF,TGTGCCAGCAGCTCCGGGGGCGGGGGCTTAACCTACAATGAGCAGTTCTTC,TRBJ2-1,TRBV7-9,.
CASSRGTDPYGYTF,TGTGCCAGCAGTAGAGGGACAGACCCCTATGGCTACACCTTC,TRBJ1-2,TRBV7-9,TRBD1
CASSVKGLVDTGELFF,TGTGCCAGCAGCGTAAAAGGACTAGTTGACACCGGGGAGCTGTTTTTT,TRBJ2-2,TRBV7-9,TRBD2
CASREVGFVSYEQYF,TGTGCCAGCAGGGAAGTCGGGTTCGTCTCCTACGAGCAGTACTTC,TRBJ2-7,TRBV6-1,.
CAIWTGQMNTEAFF,TGTGCCATTTGGACAGGGCAAATGAACACTGAAGCTTTCTTT,TRBJ1-1,TRBV10-3,TRBD1
CATSRVGGSEQYF,TGTGCCACCAGCAGAGTGGGGGGAAGCGAGCAGTACTTC,TRBJ2-7,TRBV15,.